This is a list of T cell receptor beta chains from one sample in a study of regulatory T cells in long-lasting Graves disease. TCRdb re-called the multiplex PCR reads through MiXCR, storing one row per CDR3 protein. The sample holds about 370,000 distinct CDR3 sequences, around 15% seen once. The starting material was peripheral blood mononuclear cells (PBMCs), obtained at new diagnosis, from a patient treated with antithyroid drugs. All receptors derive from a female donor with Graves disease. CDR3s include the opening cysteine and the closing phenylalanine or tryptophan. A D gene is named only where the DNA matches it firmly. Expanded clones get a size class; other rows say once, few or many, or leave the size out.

cdr3_aa: CASSPRRAGATDTQYF
cdr3_nt: TGCGCCAGCAGCCCCCGGCGGGCGGGGGCCACAGATACGCAGTATTTT
clone_size: few
v_call: TRBV11-2
d_call: NA
j_call: TRBJ2-3

cdr3_aa: CASSFSGGPKFF
cdr3_nt: TGTGCCAGCAGTTTTAGCGGGGGACCGAAGTTCTTC
clone_size: many
v_call: TRBV12-3/TRBV12-4
d_call: TRBD2
j_call: TRBJ2-1

cdr3_aa: CASSPGPFASYEQYF
cdr3_nt: TGTGCCAGCAGCCCGGGCCCGTTCGCCTCCTACGAGCAGTACTTC
clone_size: few
v_call: TRBV7-3
d_call: NA
j_call: TRBJ2-7

cdr3_aa: CASSYKGGLSSRYEQYF
cdr3_nt: TGTGCCAGCAGTTACAAGGGGGGACTTTCCTCTCGGTACGAGCAGTACTTC
clone_size: many
v_call: TRBV6-5
d_call: NA
j_call: TRBJ2-7

cdr3_aa: CASSERLASSYNEQFF
cdr3_nt: TGTGCCAGCAGCGAGCGACTAGCGAGCTCCTACAATGAGCAGTTCTTC
clone_size: many
v_call: TRBV7-9
d_call: TRBD2
j_call: TRBJ2-1

cdr3_aa: CASSLSHPGLAGEEQFF
cdr3_nt: TGTGCCAGCAGTTTATCCCATCCGGGACTAGCGGGAGAAGAGCAGTTCTTC
clone_size: few
v_call: TRBV28
d_call: TRBD2
j_call: TRBJ2-1

cdr3_aa: CASSSGGNHEQFF
cdr3_nt: TGTGCCAGCAGTTCCGGAGGGAACCATGAGCAGTTCTTC
clone_size: many
v_call: TRBV27
d_call: NA
j_call: TRBJ2-1

cdr3_aa: CASSELGGWNVGELFF
cdr3_nt: TGTGCCAGCAGTGAACTTGGAGGGTGGAACGTCGGGGAGCTGTTTTTT
clone_size: NA
v_call: TRBV6-2/TRBV6-3
d_call: NA
j_call: TRBJ2-2

cdr3_aa: CASRLRGSGELFF
cdr3_nt: TGTGCCAGCAGACTCAGGGGATCCGGGGAGCTGTTTTTT
clone_size: many
v_call: TRBV3-1
d_call: NA
j_call: TRBJ2-2

cdr3_aa: CATSDDSTYGYTF
cdr3_nt: TGTGCCACCAGTGATGACAGCACCTATGGCTACACCTTC
clone_size: many
v_call: TRBV24-1
d_call: NA
j_call: TRBJ1-2

cdr3_aa: CASSLMGVNEQFF
cdr3_nt: TGTGCCAGCAGCTTAATGGGTGTGAATGAGCAGTTCTTC
clone_size: many
v_call: TRBV5-8
d_call: NA
j_call: TRBJ2-1

cdr3_aa: CASTQSLEQFF
cdr3_nt: TGTGCCAGCACCCAGAGCCTTGAACAGTTCTTC
clone_size: once
v_call: TRBV3-1
d_call: NA
j_call: TRBJ2-1

cdr3_aa: CSVPRQTVYGYTF
cdr3_nt: TGCAGCGTTCCCCGACAGACGGTCTATGGCTACACCTTC
clone_size: NA
v_call: TRBV29-1
d_call: NA
j_call: TRBJ1-2

cdr3_aa: CASSSLLRDSTYEQYF
cdr3_nt: TGTGCCAGCAGCTCCCTCCTCAGGGACAGCACCTACGAGCAGTACTTC
clone_size: many
v_call: TRBV7-9
d_call: TRBD1
j_call: TRBJ2-7

cdr3_aa: CASSLVGVARPQHF
cdr3_nt: TGTGCCAGCAGTTTAGTGGGGGTAGCCCGGCCCCAGCATTTT
clone_size: many
v_call: TRBV12-3/TRBV12-4
d_call: NA
j_call: TRBJ1-5

cdr3_aa: CASSYGGAENYGYTF
cdr3_nt: TGTGCCAGCAGTTACGGAGGGGCGGAGAACTATGGCTACACCTTC
clone_size: few
v_call: TRBV6-5
d_call: NA
j_call: TRBJ1-2

cdr3_aa: CASSEYKGYTF
cdr3_nt: TGTGCCAGCAGCGAATACAAGGGCTACACCTTC
clone_size: many
v_call: TRBV12-3/TRBV12-4
d_call: NA
j_call: TRBJ1-2

cdr3_aa: CASSLYGTDRGEFGGFRGTFF
cdr3_nt: TGTGCCAGCAGCTTATACGGGACGGACCGAGGGGAATTTGGGGGGTTCCGCGGGACGTTCTTC
clone_size: many
v_call: TRBV7-3
d_call: NA
j_call: TRBJ2-1

cdr3_aa: CASSLAGGTQYF
cdr3_nt: TGTGCCAGCAGCTTAGCGGGAGGAACGCAGTATTTT
clone_size: many
v_call: TRBV7-2
d_call: NA
j_call: TRBJ2-3

cdr3_aa: CVSSDSGTVSNQPQHF
cdr3_nt: TGTGTCAGCAGTGATTCCGGGACGGTGAGCAATCAGCCCCAGCATTTT
clone_size: NA
v_call: TRBV25-1
d_call: NA
j_call: TRBJ1-5

cdr3_aa: CASSFGRGRMNTEAFF
cdr3_nt: TGTGCCAGCAGTTTTGGAAGGGGGAGGATGAACACTGAAGCTTTCTTT
clone_size: many
v_call: TRBV2
d_call: NA
j_call: TRBJ1-1

cdr3_aa: CASSLKNRGANTGELFF
cdr3_nt: TGTGCCAGCAGCTTAAAAAACAGGGGCGCGAACACCGGGGAGCTGTTTTTT
clone_size: many
v_call: TRBV11-2
d_call: TRBD1
j_call: TRBJ2-2

cdr3_aa: CASSPQITGDRYGYTF
cdr3_nt: TGTGCCAGCAGCCCACAGATAACAGGGGATCGCTATGGCTACACCTTC
clone_size: many
v_call: TRBV7-2
d_call: TRBD1
j_call: TRBJ1-2

cdr3_aa: CASSLTRENTQYF
cdr3_nt: TGTGCCAGCAGCTTAACCCGCGAAAATACGCAGTATTTT
clone_size: few
v_call: TRBV7-3
d_call: NA
j_call: TRBJ2-3

cdr3_aa: CASSHYSLAGANEQFF
cdr3_nt: TGTGCCAGCAGCCATTACTCGTTAGCGGGAGCTAATGAGCAGTTCTTC
clone_size: NA
v_call: TRBV3-1
d_call: TRBD2
j_call: TRBJ2-1

cdr3_aa: CASKGTMAFF
cdr3_nt: TGTGCCAGCAAGGGGACGATGGCTTTCTTT
clone_size: many
v_call: TRBV2
d_call: NA
j_call: TRBJ1-1

cdr3_aa: CASSLQGYNTEAFF
cdr3_nt: TGTGCCAGCAGCTTGCAGGGTTATAACACTGAAGCTTTCTTT
clone_size: many
v_call: TRBV5-5
d_call: NA
j_call: TRBJ1-1

cdr3_aa: CASSERQYPYNSPLHF
cdr3_nt: TGTGCCAGCAGTGAAAGACAGTATCCCTATAATTCACCCCTCCACTTT
clone_size: many
v_call: TRBV2
d_call: NA
j_call: TRBJ1-6

cdr3_aa: CASSYSTSPRGKGEKLFF
cdr3_nt: TGTGCCAGCAGTTACTCGACCTCCCCTCGGGGCAAAGGTGAAAAACTGTTTTTT
clone_size: NA
v_call: TRBV6-2/TRBV6-3
d_call: NA
j_call: TRBJ1-4

cdr3_aa: CAWSVPQGGSYNEQFF
cdr3_nt: TGTGCCTGGAGTGTACCGCAGGGAGGATCCTACAATGAGCAGTTCTTC
clone_size: many
v_call: TRBV30
d_call: NA
j_call: TRBJ2-1

cdr3_aa: CASSPPVLVGNEQFF
cdr3_nt: TGTGCCAGCAGCCCACCTGTGTTGGTAGGCAATGAGCAGTTCTTC
clone_size: many
v_call: TRBV28
d_call: NA
j_call: TRBJ2-1

cdr3_aa: CASSGGSGNTIYF
cdr3_nt: TGTGCCAGCTCGGGAGGCTCTGGAAACACCATATATTTT
clone_size: many
v_call: TRBV2
d_call: NA
j_call: TRBJ1-3

cdr3_aa: CASSRPSEAGETQYF
cdr3_nt: TGTGCCAGCAGTCGCCCTAGCGAGGCGGGGGAGACCCAGTACTTC
clone_size: many
v_call: TRBV6-2/TRBV6-3
d_call: NA
j_call: TRBJ2-5

cdr3_aa: CASSARTGPEQYF
cdr3_nt: TGTGCCAGCAGCGCGCGGACAGGGCCAGAGCAGTACTTC
clone_size: NA
v_call: TRBV9
d_call: TRBD1
j_call: TRBJ2-7

cdr3_aa: CASSQGTSKQFF
cdr3_nt: TGTGCCAGCAGCCAAGGTACTTCGAAGCAGTTCTTC
clone_size: many
v_call: TRBV7-9
d_call: NA
j_call: TRBJ2-1

cdr3_aa: CASSQAWAGGAEGYTF
cdr3_nt: TGTGCCAGCAGCCAAGCATGGGCAGGGGGCGCGGAAGGCTACACCTTC
clone_size: many
v_call: TRBV14
d_call: TRBD1
j_call: TRBJ1-2

cdr3_aa: CAMGGLREVSNEQFF
cdr3_nt: TGTGCCATGGGGGGCCTGCGGGAGGTCAGTAATGAGCAGTTCTTC
clone_size: many
v_call: TRBV10-3
d_call: TRBD2
j_call: TRBJ2-1

cdr3_aa: CASSTRDRPVGVQPQHF
cdr3_nt: TGTGCCAGCAGTACCCGGGACAGACCTGTGGGTGTTCAGCCCCAGCATTTT
clone_size: few
v_call: TRBV6-2/TRBV6-3
d_call: TRBD1
j_call: TRBJ1-5

cdr3_aa: CASSLDGGSFRDEQYF
cdr3_nt: TGTGCCAGCAGCTTAGACGGGGGGTCATTTAGGGACGAGCAGTACTTC
clone_size: NA
v_call: TRBV7-2
d_call: TRBD2
j_call: TRBJ2-7

cdr3_aa: CASSVNYGVSNYEQYF
cdr3_nt: TGTGCCAGCAGTGTAAATTACGGGGTATCTAACTACGAGCAGTACTTC
clone_size: NA
v_call: TRBV2
d_call: NA
j_call: TRBJ2-7

cdr3_aa: CASSPDNSGSPLHF
cdr3_nt: TGTGCCAGCAGCCCCGATAACAGTGGTTCACCCCTCCACTTT
clone_size: many
v_call: TRBV3-1
d_call: NA
j_call: TRBJ1-6

cdr3_aa: CASSLGPGDEQYF
cdr3_nt: TGCGCCAGCAGCCTAGGGCCCGGAGACGAGCAGTACTTC
clone_size: many
v_call: TRBV4-1
d_call: NA
j_call: TRBJ2-7

cdr3_aa: CASGPAGGFNEQFF
cdr3_nt: TGTGCTAGTGGTCCGGCCGGAGGGTTCAATGAGCAGTTCTTC
clone_size: many
v_call: TRBV12-5
d_call: NA
j_call: TRBJ2-1

cdr3_aa: CASSVGGGLYNEQFF
cdr3_nt: TGTGCCAGCAGTGTCGGAGGGGGGCTCTACAATGAGCAGTTCTTC
clone_size: many
v_call: TRBV2
d_call: NA
j_call: TRBJ2-1

cdr3_aa: CASSDRPGAGPLNTEAFF
cdr3_nt: TGTGCCAGCAGCGACCGTCCCGGGGCAGGTCCTTTGAACACTGAAGCTTTCTTT
clone_size: few
v_call: TRBV9
d_call: NA
j_call: TRBJ1-1

cdr3_aa: CASSNPGLSEQFF
cdr3_nt: TGTGCCAGTAGCAACCCGGGACTGAGTGAGCAGTTCTTC
clone_size: NA
v_call: TRBV19
d_call: NA
j_call: TRBJ2-1

cdr3_aa: CAISVNINQPQHF
cdr3_nt: TGTGCCATCAGTGTAAATATCAATCAGCCCCAGCATTTT
clone_size: many
v_call: TRBV10-3
d_call: NA
j_call: TRBJ1-5

cdr3_aa: CASSLSVRVTYEQYF
cdr3_nt: TGTGCCAGCAGCTTATCAGTTCGGGTCACCTACGAGCAGTACTTC
clone_size: few
v_call: TRBV7-9
d_call: NA
j_call: TRBJ2-7

cdr3_aa: CATAVGTSVYNEQFF
cdr3_nt: TGTGCCACCGCCGTCGGGACTAGCGTATACAATGAGCAGTTCTTC
clone_size: NA
v_call: TRBV24-1
d_call: TRBD2
j_call: TRBJ2-1

cdr3_aa: CAIKGASGPNEQFF
cdr3_nt: TGTGCCATCAAGGGGGCTAGCGGGCCCAATGAGCAGTTCTTC
clone_size: NA
v_call: TRBV10-3
d_call: NA
j_call: TRBJ2-1

cdr3_aa: CASSLVRSSPLFF
cdr3_nt: TGTGCCAGCAGCCTCGTCAGAAGCAGCCCACTGTTTTTT
clone_size: many
v_call: TRBV11-2
d_call: NA
j_call: TRBJ1-4

cdr3_aa: CASTLSGGAYNEQFF
cdr3_nt: TGTGCCAGCACACTCAGCGGGGGGGCCTACAATGAGCAGTTCTTC
clone_size: many
v_call: TRBV13
d_call: TRBD2
j_call: TRBJ2-1

cdr3_aa: CASRSTRGGYTF
cdr3_nt: TGCGCCAGCAGGTCAACTAGGGGGGGCTACACCTTC
clone_size: many
v_call: TRBV4-1
d_call: NA
j_call: TRBJ1-2

cdr3_aa: CASSSPGQRPEQYF
cdr3_nt: TGTGCCAGCAGTTCACCGGGACAGCGGCCCGAGCAGTACTTC
clone_size: many
v_call: TRBV28
d_call: TRBD1
j_call: TRBJ2-7